The 6 T cell receptor beta chains reported below all come from one sample, sequenced in a study of immune evolution from preneoplasia to lung adenocarcinoma. Data came from immunoSEQ multiplex PCR; TCRdb stores just in-frame clones and leaves some out. The table records 5,500 to 7,000 clones, around 70% of them present only once. Source material: FFPE lung adenocarcinoma in situ tissue. The receptor source for this set is a donor older than 65 with lung adenocarcinoma.

This chain connects TRBV7-9 to TRBJ2-7, with 11 bases that match TRBD2. This CDR3 region has 13 residues. V shed 4 bases and J 6 bases; nucleotides not matched to a gene: 2. Germline CDR1 and CDR2: SEHNR and FQNEAQ (reference sequence). Written as DNA, the CDR3 is TGTGCCAGCAGCTCAGGACTAGCGGGCGAGCAGTACTTC. It encodes CASSSGLAGEQYF.

CDR3 protein: CASSIEGTRDTGELFF. The DNA of the CDR3 is TGTGCCAGTAGTATAGAGGGCACTCGGGACACCGGGGAGCTGTTTTTT. This sequence joins TRBV19 and TRBJ2-2; D gene ambiguous. The CDR3 is made up of 16 amino acids. Deletions cut 0 bases from V and 3 bases from J, with 11 bases between. Germline lookup yields CDR1 LNHDA and CDR2 SQIVND (reference sequence). Together with reference TRBV19 and TRBJ2-2, the CDR3 gives the full variable domain: DGGITQSPKYLFRKEGQNVTLSCEQNLNHDAMYWYRQDPGQGLRLIYYSQIVNDFQKGDIAEGYSVSREKKESFPLTVTSAQKNPTAFYLCASSIEGTRDTGELFFGEGSRLTVL.

The chain's CDR3 is CASRRTGGSNQPQHF. CDR3 bases: TGTGCCAGCAGGAGGACAGGGGGCTCCAATCAGCCCCAGCATTTT. The chain uses TRBV2 and TRBJ1-5; 11 nucleotides agree with TRBD1. This CDR3 has 15 amino acids. Germline CDR1 reads SNHLY; CDR2 reads FYNNEI. Trimming at V came to 6 bases and at J to 3 bases, leaving 4 bases not matched to a gene.

The chain links TRBV28 to TRBJ2-1, with a weak D call TRBD2 (5 bases). This CDR3 is built from 14 residues. The germline V and J ends were trimmed by 3 bases and 7 bases, with 13 bases remaining between them. In germline, CDR1 is MDHEN, CDR2 SYDVKM. Here the CDR3 DNA reads TGTGCCAGCAGTTTGCCCCCGTCGGGAAATGAGCAGTTCTTC. Protein sequence: CASSLPPSGNEQFF.

By share, this clone counts as medium-sized. The V gene is TRBV18, the J gene TRBJ2-7, with no clear D. The V gene lost 4 bases and the J gene lost 7 bases, with 14 bases spanning the gap. The length of the CDR3 is 13 residues. Germline lookup yields CDR1 KGHSH and CDR2 LQKENI. Here the CDR3 DNA reads TGTGCCAGCTCACACTCGGACCTGGTGGAGCAGTACTTC. It specifies CASSHSDLVEQYF. Looking up the rest from reference TRBV18 and TRBJ2-7 gives the full variable domain: NAGVMQNPRHLVRRRGQEARLRCSPMKGHSHVYWYRQLPEEGLKFMVYLQKENIIDESGMPKERFSAEFPKEGPSILRIQQVVRGDSAAYFCASSHSDLVEQYFGPGTRLTVT.

This clone showed up just a few times. The chain carries TRBV6-5 and TRBJ2-5; D is possibly TRBD2 (6 bases). Germline V gene sequence: CDR1 MNHEY, CDR2 SVGAGI. This CDR3 is 16 amino acids long. V lost 0 bases and J lost 9, with 20 bases in between. For the CDR3, the DNA is TGTGCCAGCAGTTACTCGCTCCCCGACAGACCGGGGGCCCAGTACTTC. This codes for CASSYSLPDRPGAQYF.